This TCR beta chain was retrieved from a study of spatial heterogeneity in lung cancer (dated by TCRdb to between 2018 and 2020). General notes on the study: Samples were obtained from 65 to 90 patients with early-stage, untreated non-small cell lung cancer from the lung TRACERx cohort. Follow-up PBMC samples were sequenced whenever available, with the median time to follow-up being around 2 years after resection. More beta-chain than alpha-chain transcripts were consistently detected, likely reflecting higher beta-chain transcript abundance. In the raw uncorrected reads, each unique combination of TCR and UMI appeared on average more than ten times. In non-small cell lung cancer, the study made a quantitative comparison of TCR alpha and beta repertoires among multiple tumor regions, matched nontumor lung and blood. The study linked features of the TCR repertoire to counts of nonsynonymous mutations, which were determined by whole-exome sequencing of tumor tissue. Both alpha and beta chains were TCR-sequenced in samples taken at surgery, namely 220 tumor regions, 62 to 65 matched nontumor lung samples and over 55 PBMC samples. Paper-wide results and their limitations: Ubiquitous expanded tumor TCRs were found in blood more often at tumor resection than at routine follow-up. Comparisons of baseline and follow-up blood repertoires included only about 15 patients. Confirming at a functional level the hypothesis that regional TCRs recognize regional mutations was considered to require additional single-cell paired TCR alpha and beta sequencing.

Sequences MNHEY (CDR1) and SMNVEV (CDR2) are obtained from the germline V gene (reference sequence). From the cysteine through the phenylalanine, the CDR3 covers 15 amino acids. Only the CDR3 portion is preserved as DNA: 45 bases, with reading frame beginning at the first base. Trimmed from V: 10 bases; trimmed from J: 1 base; junction bases lacking a gene match: 8. Receptor libraries were prepared by 5' RACE. Instrument used: NextSeq 500. The TCR library protocol attached a unique molecular identifier to each TCR cDNA molecule to allow correction of PCR and sequencing errors. As for the authors' bioinformatics: TCR identification, UMI-based error correction and CDR3 extraction were performed with Decombinator tools. Expanded TCRs were defined as those above a frequency of 2 per 1,000, corresponding to the top 1% of the tumor frequency distribution. Each repertoire was subsampled 100 times to 5,000 TCRs, after which Renyi diversity was computed with the R vegan package. CDR3 similarity networks were built from amino acid triplet string-kernel similarity, with CDR3s being connected when pairwise similarity was above 0.82. TCRdb applied fastp at Q25 and MiXCR to the public reads, then kept only in-frame beta chains. When rows share a CDR3 protein, they turn into one entry using the most common DNA and genes. TCRdb's processing, not the authors' own work, is the source of the V and J calls. The sample table holds around 70,000 distinct CDR3 sequences, of which nearly 9% were seen once. The ten top clones hold approximately 1.8% of the sample.

The label giving this sample's time point can be read as: blood at routine non-recurrence follow-up after resection. For TCR sequencing, whole RNA was extracted from tumor and nontumor lung tissue, or from cryopreserved PBMC samples, and no cell sorting was done. Only patients with enough RNA available from two or more tumor regions were chosen for TCR sequencing. This clonotype was counted ten times or more. Its antigen specificity is not known. No quality values exist for individual bases; no much larger clone is one base distant. The sequence links TRBV27 to TRBJ2-7, with 12 bases in between that match TRBD2. The receptor comes from a female donor with early-stage non-small cell lung cancer. The source material was PBMCs, sampled at follow-up. The CDR3 loop reads CATLRTSGISYEQYF. The nucleotides are TGTGCCACCCTCCGGACTAGCGGGATTTCCTACGAGCAGTACTTC.